This T cell receptor beta chain was recorded in a study of blood T cells in healthy people across ages. This CDR3 has 15 amino acids. Germline V gives CDR1 SGHRS, CDR2 YFSETQ. Trimming stripped 4 bases from V and 2 bases from J, with 15 bases between. Donors were healthy Caucasian individuals from Russia aged roughly 6 to 90. For the second PCR, which ran for 7 to 11 cycles, a sample-barcoded 5' primer and a J-beta primer mix were used. TCRdb reanalysed the 5' RACE reads using MiXCR and keeps one entry per CDR3 protein. This sample has approximately 700,000 distinct CDR3 sequences, with about 30% found just once. Ten or more counts support this clonotype.

This TCR was recovered from an elderly woman in good health. The genes are TRBV5-1 and TRBJ1-1; D gene ambiguous. The sequenced sample was blood. The CDR3 here is CASSPNPGTNTEAFF. The CDR3 coding sequence is TGCGCCAGCAGCCCCAACCCGGGAACTAACACTGAAGCTTTCTTT.